The rows below give T cell receptor beta chains drawn from one sample of a study of response to subunit inactivated influenza vaccine. TCRdb reprocessed the RT-PCR reads via MiXCR and lists one record per CDR3 protein. The sample includes around 760,000 distinct CDR3 sequences, approximately 15% of them seen just once. The input for sequencing was PBMCs from blood, taken less than 15 days before vaccination. The receptor source for this set is a man in his fifties who received an inactivated influenza vaccine. Both conserved end residues are part of each CDR3. Fields, in order: CDR3 length, J gene, clone size, D gene, V gene, CDR3 DNA, CDR3 protein. A D gene is named only where the DNA matches it firmly. For some rows the clone size is stated as once, few or many, or as a class when expanded; others skip it.

length: 15; J: TRBJ2-5; size: few; D: .; V: TRBV7-6; DNA: TGTGCCAGCACAAGAAACCGGCAGTTACAAGAGACCCAGTACTTC; CDR3: CASTRNRQLQETQYF
length: 13; J: TRBJ1-2; size: few; D: .; V: TRBV5-1; DNA: TGCGCCAGCAGCTTCGCCGGAGCGTATGGCTACACCTTC; CDR3: CASSFAGAYGYTF
length: 14; J: TRBJ2-7; size: few; D: .; V: TRBV10-3; DNA: TGTGCCATCAGTGACTCCCCGGCGGACTACGAGCAGTACTTC; CDR3: CAISDSPADYEQYF
length: 15; J: TRBJ1-3; size: .; D: .; V: TRBV2; DNA: TGTGCCAGCAGTGATTCGACAGGCTCTGGAAACACCATATATTTT; CDR3: CASSDSTGSGNTIYF
length: 13; J: TRBJ1-6; size: .; D: TRBD1; V: TRBV12-3/TRBV12-4; DNA: TGTGCCACCACGGGACAGGGTAATTCACCCCTCCACTTT; CDR3: CATTGQGNSPLHF
length: 13; J: TRBJ2-5; size: many; D: .; V: TRBV12-3/TRBV12-4; DNA: TGTGCCAGCAGCTTAAGATACCAAGAGACCCAGTACTTC; CDR3: CASSLRYQETQYF
length: 23; J: TRBJ2-1; size: few; D: TRBD2; V: TRBV18; DNA: TGTGCCAGCTCACCACAGGACAGGATCCCGGGACTAGCGGGAAGGCACTTCATCAATGAGCAGTTCTTC; CDR3: CASSPQDRIPGLAGRHFINEQFF
length: 13; J: TRBJ1-4; size: .; D: .; V: TRBV14; DNA: TGTGCCAGCAGCCAAACAGGACCAGAAAAACTGTTTTTT; CDR3: CASSQTGPEKLFF
length: 16; J: TRBJ2-7; size: .; D: TRBD1; V: TRBV5-1; DNA: TGCGCCAGCAGCGCCCGAGGGACAGGGAACAGTTACGAGCAGTACTTC; CDR3: CASSARGTGNSYEQYF
length: 14; J: TRBJ2-1; size: .; D: .; V: TRBV6-2/TRBV6-3; DNA: TGTGCCAGCAACCACGGACGACTATACAATGAGCAGTTCTTC; CDR3: CASNHGRLYNEQFF
length: 15; J: TRBJ2-3; size: few; D: .; V: TRBV18; DNA: TGTGCCAGCTCACCAGGTGGCACTTACACAGATACGCAGTATTTT; CDR3: CASSPGGTYTDTQYF
length: 13; J: TRBJ2-7; size: .; D: TRBD2; V: TRBV20-1; DNA: TGCAGTCCCCGGCGGGGGGATGGCTACGAGCAGTACTTC; CDR3: CSPRRGDGYEQYF
length: 14; J: TRBJ2-3; size: .; D: .; V: TRBV12-3/TRBV12-4; DNA: TGTGCCAGCAGTCGTTCGGGGATGGGAGATACGCAGTATTTT; CDR3: CASSRSGMGDTQYF
length: 16; J: TRBJ2-2; size: .; D: TRBD2; V: TRBV12-3/TRBV12-4; DNA: TGTGCCAGCAGTCCCTCGGGGGGGGCCATCTCCGGGGAGCTGTTTTTT; CDR3: CASSPSGGAISGELFF
length: 16; J: TRBJ1-5; size: .; D: .; V: TRBV20-1; DNA: TGCAGTGCTAGAGATAGTACGACAGTTAGCAATCAGCCCCAGCATTTT; CDR3: CSARDSTTVSNQPQHF
length: 17; J: TRBJ2-1; size: few; D: TRBD2; V: TRBV4-3; DNA: TGCGCCAGCAGCCAACTACAGACTAGCGTTTCCTACAATGAGCAGTTCTTC; CDR3: CASSQLQTSVSYNEQFF
length: 17; J: TRBJ2-7; size: .; D: TRBD1; V: TRBV5-1; DNA: TGCGCCAGCAGCTTCGACTCCGGGACAGGGGGCATCTACGAGCAGTACTTC; CDR3: CASSFDSGTGGIYEQYF
length: 18; J: TRBJ2-3; size: .; D: .; V: TRBV24-1; DNA: TGTGCCACCAGTGATTTGTGGGGGTCGGGGTTGGGCACAGATACGCAGTATTTT; CDR3: CATSDLWGSGLGTDTQYF
length: 13; J: TRBJ1-1; size: few; D: .; V: TRBV15; DNA: TGTGCCACCAGCAGAGATCCGGGCACTGAAGCTTTCTTT; CDR3: CATSRDPGTEAFF
length: 15; J: TRBJ2-3; size: .; D: TRBD2; V: TRBV20-1; DNA: TGCAGTGCTAGGGGGACTAGCGGGCGCACAGATACGCAGTATTTT; CDR3: CSARGTSGRTDTQYF
length: 16; J: TRBJ2-1; size: few; D: TRBD2; V: TRBV27; DNA: TGTGCCAGCAGTTTAAAGGCTAGCGGACCAGTCAATGAGCAGTTCTTC; CDR3: CASSLKASGPVNEQFF
length: 15; J: TRBJ1-5; size: .; D: .; V: TRBV20-1; DNA: TGCAGTGCTAGAAAAAGGGCTTTAAGCAATCAGCCCCAGCATTTT; CDR3: CSARKRALSNQPQHF
length: 15; J: TRBJ2-3; size: .; D: .; V: TRBV3-1; DNA: TGTGCCAGCAGCCAGTGGCTAGCGAGCACAGATACGCAGTATTTT; CDR3: CASSQWLASTDTQYF
length: 14; J: TRBJ1-5; size: few; D: .; V: TRBV12-3/TRBV12-4; DNA: TGTGCCAGCAGCCCCAGACGTACCAATCAGCCCCAGCATTTT; CDR3: CASSPRRTNQPQHF
length: 15; J: TRBJ2-3; size: .; D: TRBD2; V: TRBV7-9; DNA: TGTGCCAGCAGCTTAACTAGCGGGAAGTCCGATACGCAGTATTTT; CDR3: CASSLTSGKSDTQYF
length: 16; J: TRBJ2-1; size: few; D: TRBD2; V: TRBV28; DNA: TGTGCCAGCAGTCCGCTGTCGGGACTAGCGGGAAATGAGCAGTTCTTC; CDR3: CASSPLSGLAGNEQFF
length: 14; J: TRBJ2-1; size: .; D: .; V: TRBV4-1; DNA: TGCGCCAGCAGCCAAGATTCCCTATACAATGAGCAGTTCTTC; CDR3: CASSQDSLYNEQFF
length: 15; J: TRBJ2-3; size: many; D: TRBD2; V: TRBV15; DNA: TGTGCCACCAGCAGAGTTAGCGGGGCAACAGATACGCAGTATTTT; CDR3: CATSRVSGATDTQYF
length: 15; J: TRBJ2-2; size: .; D: .; V: TRBV27; DNA: TGTGCCAGCAGTCCCTGGGGGGGCCGGACCGGGGAGCTGTTTTTT; CDR3: CASSPWGGRTGELFF
length: 13; J: TRBJ2-7; size: .; D: TRBD1; V: TRBV10-3; DNA: TGTGCCATCAGTGGGACAGGGGTCTACGAGCAGTACTTC; CDR3: CAISGTGVYEQYF
length: 17; J: TRBJ2-1; size: .; D: .; V: TRBV7-3; DNA: TGTGCCAGCAGCTTAATAGGTCCCCAATTTAGCTACAATGAGCAGTTCTTC; CDR3: CASSLIGPQFSYNEQFF
length: 14; J: TRBJ1-4; size: few; D: TRBD1; V: TRBV12-3/TRBV12-4; DNA: TGTGCCAGCAGCCTTGACAGGGGAAGGGAAAAACTGTTTTTT; CDR3: CASSLDRGREKLFF
length: 12; J: TRBJ2-7; size: few; D: .; V: TRBV5-1; DNA: TGCGCCAGCAGCCCCATCGGGGCAGCGCAGTACTTC; CDR3: CASSPIGAAQYF
length: 15; J: TRBJ2-7; size: many; D: TRBD2; V: TRBV7-6; DNA: TGTGCCAGCAGCTATGGGACTAGCGGGGCCTACGAGCAGTACTTC; CDR3: CASSYGTSGAYEQYF
length: 16; J: TRBJ2-3; size: .; D: .; V: TRBV11-2; DNA: TGTGCCAGCAGCTTAGATGCTAATCCCCGTTTGGATACGCAGTATTTT; CDR3: CASSLDANPRLDTQYF
length: 15; J: TRBJ2-2; size: .; D: .; V: TRBV29-1; DNA: TGCAGCGTTGTGGATAACAGTTTGAACACCGGGGAGCTGTTTTTT; CDR3: CSVVDNSLNTGELFF
length: 17; J: TRBJ1-4; size: few; D: TRBD1; V: TRBV7-9; DNA: TGTGCCAGCAGCCCCCGGACAGGACTAACTCATAATGAAAAACTGTTTTTT; CDR3: CASSPRTGLTHNEKLFF
length: 16; J: TRBJ2-2; size: .; D: TRBD2; V: TRBV4-1; DNA: TGCGCCAGCAGCCAAGTCCCTAGCGGGGCGGCCGGGGAGCTGTTTTTT; CDR3: CASSQVPSGAAGELFF
length: 15; J: TRBJ2-7; size: .; D: .; V: TRBV6-5; DNA: TGTGCCAGCAGTTACGGTGCGGGAAGCTCCTACGAGCAGTACTTC; CDR3: CASSYGAGSSYEQYF
length: 17; J: TRBJ2-7; size: few; D: TRBD2; V: TRBV9; DNA: TGTGCCAGCAGCGTAACTCTCGGGACTAGCGATCGGGGCGAGCAGTACTTC; CDR3: CASSVTLGTSDRGEQYF
length: 15; J: TRBJ2-4; size: few; D: .; V: TRBV6-4; DNA: TGTGCCAGCAGTGCGGGGGTCGGTCCCAAAAACATTCAGTACTTC; CDR3: CASSAGVGPKNIQYF
length: 20; J: TRBJ2-1; size: .; D: TRBD1; V: TRBV6-2/TRBV6-3; DNA: TGTGCCAGCAGTTCCCTGACAGGGTTTGGCCGCCTGGCGGCATACAATGAGCAGTTCTTC; CDR3: CASSSLTGFGRLAAYNEQFF
length: 13; J: TRBJ2-2; size: .; D: .; V: TRBV25-1; DNA: TGTGCCAGCAGTGAAGCGATGAGCGGGGAGCTGTTTTTT; CDR3: CASSEAMSGELFF
length: 12; J: TRBJ1-2; size: .; D: .; V: TRBV6-5; DNA: TGTGCCAGCAGCTCGGGGGGAAGTGGCTACACCTTC; CDR3: CASSSGGSGYTF
length: 15; J: TRBJ1-2; size: few; D: .; V: TRBV5-1; DNA: TGCGCCAGCAGCTTCGACAGACCCACTAACTATGGCTACACCTTC; CDR3: CASSFDRPTNYGYTF
length: 12; J: TRBJ1-1; size: many; D: .; V: TRBV29-1; DNA: TGCAGCGTACGTGCCTTGAACACTGAAGCTTTCTTT; CDR3: CSVRALNTEAFF
length: 17; J: TRBJ2-7; size: few; D: TRBD2; V: TRBV4-3; DNA: TGCGCCAGCAGCCAAGAATCTTACGGGAGGGCCTCCTACGAGCAGTACTTC; CDR3: CASSQESYGRASYEQYF
length: 15; J: TRBJ2-7; size: few; D: TRBD2; V: TRBV6-1; DNA: TGTGCCAGCAGGAATTTGGGCGGGGGGCGGTACGAGCAGTACTTC; CDR3: CASRNLGGGRYEQYF
length: 15; J: TRBJ2-5; size: few; D: TRBD2; V: TRBV11-3; DNA: TGTGCCAGCAGCCCCGGCGGGGGGGATCAAGAGACCCAGTACTTC; CDR3: CASSPGGGDQETQYF
length: 12; J: TRBJ1-1; size: few; D: .; V: TRBV30; DNA: TGTGCCTGGAGTCGGGGAAGGCCTGAAGCTTTCTTT; CDR3: CAWSRGRPEAFF
length: 15; J: TRBJ1-4; size: few; D: .; V: TRBV19; DNA: TGTGCCAGTAGTGGCAGGAGAGCTTCTAATGAAAAACTGTTTTTT; CDR3: CASSGRRASNEKLFF
length: 15; J: TRBJ2-1; size: few; D: .; V: TRBV18; DNA: TGTGCCAGCTCACCATCCCAGCGGGCGTACAATGAGCAGTTCTTC; CDR3: CASSPSQRAYNEQFF
length: 18; J: TRBJ1-1; size: few; D: TRBD1; V: TRBV14; DNA: TGTGCCAGCAGCCCCCTTATGGGACAGGGTGGTTCAGCCACTGAAGCTTTCTTT; CDR3: CASSPLMGQGGSATEAFF
length: 14; J: TRBJ2-3; size: .; D: .; V: TRBV20-1; DNA: TGCAGTGCTAGGTTCGGGTCTACCCCAGATACGCAGTATTTT; CDR3: CSARFGSTPDTQYF
length: 13; J: TRBJ1-5; size: .; D: .; V: TRBV6-1; DNA: TGTGCCAGCAGCAGAAACAGGTATCAGCCCCAGCATTTT; CDR3: CASSRNRYQPQHF
length: 17; J: TRBJ2-2; size: .; D: .; V: TRBV4-1; DNA: TGCGCCAGCAGCCACCCAGAGGGGGGGGTGAACACCGGGGAGCTGTTTTTT; CDR3: CASSHPEGGVNTGELFF
length: 13; J: TRBJ2-5; size: many; D: .; V: TRBV29-1; DNA: TGCAGCGTTGCTGTTACAGGTCAAGAGACCCAGTACTTC; CDR3: CSVAVTGQETQYF
length: 15; J: TRBJ1-1; size: .; D: .; V: TRBV12-3/TRBV12-4; DNA: TGTGCCAGCAGTTTCCTTGGTGCAGGGTGGACTGAAGCTTTCTTT; CDR3: CASSFLGAGWTEAFF
length: 16; J: TRBJ2-3; size: few; D: TRBD1; V: TRBV2; DNA: TGTGCCAGCAGTGAAGTTCGGGCAGGGGGTAGAGATACGCAGTATTTT; CDR3: CASSEVRAGGRDTQYF
length: 12; J: TRBJ1-1; size: .; D: .; V: TRBV27; DNA: TGTGCCAGCAGTTCCCGGACCCTGGGCGCTTTCTTT; CDR3: CASSSRTLGAFF